A selection of T cell receptor beta chains follows, all from one sample in a study of shared clonotypes between healthy human individuals. Profiling relied on immunoSEQ multiplex PCR, and the TCRdb table lists in-frame clones only, not all of them. The sample lists 450,000 to 600,000 clones; approximately 79% were seen once. The sequenced sample consisted of PBMCs. The origin of the receptors is a woman in her thirties or forties in good health. Some clones in this sample may be carry-over from other donors' samples. Each CDR3 is given with its conserved first and last residue. The order of the fields is CDR3 length, clone size, V gene, CDR3 protein. A row's size may be missing; if present it is once, few, many or a size class.

len: 13; abundance: once; v_gene: TRBV25-1; CDR3aa: CASSEPGRAEAFF
len: 15; abundance: .; v_gene: TRBV4-2; CDR3aa: CASSQPSVSAETQYF
len: 13; abundance: .; v_gene: TRBV19; CDR3aa: CASSTFERQPQHF
len: 15; abundance: few; v_gene: TRBV9; CDR3aa: CASSGGVWSTDTQYF
len: 15; abundance: once; v_gene: TRBV28; CDR3aa: CASSQAGGADQPQHF
len: 15; abundance: .; v_gene: TRBV7-2; CDR3aa: CASSLARGGAYGYTF
len: 14; abundance: few; v_gene: TRBV7-8; CDR3aa: CASSEDRGDYEQYF
len: 13; abundance: .; v_gene: TRBV9; CDR3aa: CASSVAPYNEQFF
len: 14; abundance: .; v_gene: TRBV6-6; CDR3aa: CASSFRNRGYGYTF
len: 16; abundance: few; v_gene: TRBV13; CDR3aa: CASSLGPGGSGNTIYF
len: 19; abundance: .; v_gene: TRBV15; CDR3aa: CATSRDLPPSHRGITEAFF
len: 15; abundance: .; v_gene: TRBV7-9; CDR3aa: CASSPGLAFYNEQFF
len: 15; abundance: few; v_gene: TRBV11-2; CDR3aa: CASSLGSSSNQPQHF
len: 18; abundance: many; v_gene: TRBV4-1; CDR3aa: CASSQEAVGEGEDQPQHF
len: 16; abundance: .; v_gene: TRBV13; CDR3aa: CASSRGRVATNEKLFF
len: 15; abundance: .; v_gene: TRBV6-1; CDR3aa: CASSEDRGFVNEQFF
len: 16; abundance: .; v_gene: TRBV5-1; CDR3aa: CASSLAPGIGEETQYF
len: 17; abundance: .; v_gene: TRBV2; CDR3aa: CASTDLRDSLIRGELFF
len: 15; abundance: .; v_gene: TRBV19; CDR3aa: CASSIVAGVTYEQYF
len: 12; abundance: .; v_gene: TRBV28; CDR3aa: CASSSKGGPLHF
len: 14; abundance: .; v_gene: TRBV4-3; CDR3aa: CASSQDPLRGVQRF
len: 16; abundance: once; v_gene: TRBV30; CDR3aa: CAWSVGPASGYNEQFF
len: 15; abundance: .; v_gene: TRBV28; CDR3aa: CASSSGRGRRNEQFF
len: 13; abundance: .; v_gene: TRBV14; CDR3aa: CASSHDGKNIQYF
len: 14; abundance: few; v_gene: TRBV28; CDR3aa: CASSPPGRAYEQYF
len: 14; abundance: once; v_gene: TRBV5-1; CDR3aa: CASSRTSGSYEQYF
len: 17; abundance: few; v_gene: TRBV5-1; CDR3aa: CASSLLSEGQTSHEQYF
len: 17; abundance: .; v_gene: TRBV18; CDR3aa: CASSLGTSGQRSGELFF
len: 14; abundance: .; v_gene: TRBV5-4; CDR3aa: CASSPGLAGDGKYF
len: 16; abundance: .; v_gene: TRBV7-6; CDR3aa: CASSLAVDGLAGELFF
len: 14; abundance: few; v_gene: TRBV6-4; CDR3aa: CASSLAGGADTQYF
len: 13; abundance: few; v_gene: TRBV7-9; CDR3aa: CASSPIPGQPQHF
len: 15; abundance: .; v_gene: TRBV9; CDR3aa: CASSVADPTYNEQFF
len: 15; abundance: .; v_gene: TRBV9; CDR3aa: CASSRSLGGSTEAFF
len: 13; abundance: .; v_gene: TRBV6-5; CDR3aa: CASSYTDSGELFF
len: 15; abundance: .; v_gene: TRBV28; CDR3aa: CASSKSRGPNEKLFF
len: 13; abundance: .; v_gene: TRBV28; CDR3aa: CASSPSRSNTQYF
len: 14; abundance: .; v_gene: TRBV5-1; CDR3aa: CASSLAGTYNEQFF
len: 14; abundance: .; v_gene: TRBV7-2; CDR3aa: CASSYRTGTGELFF
len: 17; abundance: once; v_gene: TRBV4-1; CDR3aa: CASSQGALAGGSYEQYF
len: 13; abundance: .; v_gene: TRBV6-6; CDR3aa: CASRPQPGTEAFF
len: 14; abundance: .; v_gene: TRBV18; CDR3aa: CASSPPGGIGELFF
len: 16; abundance: .; v_gene: TRBV5-4; CDR3aa: CASSLDPGQGYGTQYF